The clone carrying this T cell receptor (beta chain) was counted a single time. The V segment lost 4 bases and the J segment 0 bases; nucleotides outside the gene matches: 9. The CDR3 has 18 residues. Germline CDR1 reads SGHAT; CDR2 reads FQNNGV. The data were taken from a study of blood T cells in healthy people across ages. Then a second PCR, running about 6 to 12 cycles, was carried out with a sample-barcoded 5' primer and a J-beta primer mix. MiXCR, applied by TCRdb to the 5' RACE reads, yields one record per CDR3 protein. This sample yields hundreds of thousands of distinct CDR3 sequences, of which around 30% are seen a single time; around 15% belongs to the top ten.

The specimen was blood. This receptor was taken from a woman over 75 in good health. The rearrangement uses TRBV11-2 and TRBJ1-4; TRBD1 matches 9 bases. CDR3 amino acids: CASSSWTGEIATNEKLFF. The CDR3, as DNA: TGTGCCAGCAGCTCCTGGACAGGGGAAATCGCAACTAATGAAAAACTGTTTTTT.